These 30 T cell receptor beta chains originate from one sample sequenced in a study of blood T cell repertoires in COVID-19. TCRdb's table, derived via immunoSEQ multiplex PCR, lists solely in-frame clones and lacks some. The sample includes 95,000 to 150,000 clones, approximately 81% of them seen just once. Sequencing was done on a sample of peripheral blood. The receptors derive from a woman aged 80 or older with acute or convalescent COVID-19.

The chain carries TRBV5-1 and TRBJ1-1; 9 bases align to TRBD1. The junction had 4 bases not matched to a gene; V was cut back by 4 bases and J by 3 bases. The CDR3 is made up of 14 amino acids. In germline, CDR1 is SGHRS, CDR2 YFSETQ. The CDR3 DNA reads as TGCGCCAGCAGCCAGGGACAGGGTGACACTGAAGCTTTCTTT. Protein product: CASSQGQGDTEAFF.

The chain couples TRBV18 to TRBJ2-7; the match to TRBD1 covers 8 bases. J gave up 3 bases and V 5 bases, and 9 bases lay outside the gene matches. The CDR3 is 15 residues long. Germline CDR1 reads KGHSH; CDR2 reads LQKENI. CDR3 region: CASSKPGQDRYEQYF. Here the CDR3 DNA reads TGTGCCAGCTCAAAACCGGGACAGGACCGCTACGAGCAGTACTTC.

The V gene is TRBV12-3 or TRBV12-4, the J gene TRBJ2-1; no clear D gene. The V end was cut by 6 bases, the J end by 0 bases, with 3 bases between. This CDR3 region has 12 residues. The CDR3 region has the DNA TGTGCCAGCAGCCTCTCCTACAATGAGCAGTTCTTC. Amino acid sequence: CASSLSYNEQFF.

V gene TRBV6-5 combines with J gene TRBJ2-5; 12 positions match TRBD2. There are 14 residues in the CDR3. The J segment lost 6 bases and the V segment lost 8 bases, leaving 7 bases of the junction unmatched. Germline-derived CDR1 and CDR2 are MNHEY and SVGAGI. The DNA for the CDR3 is TGTGCCAGCCAGACTAGCGGGAGCGGAAAGACCCAGTACTTC. It encodes CASQTSGSGKTQYF.

CDR3 amino acids: CAISESKTGNGYTF. The CDR3 nucleotides are TGTGCCATCAGTGAGTCGAAGACAGGGAATGGCTACACCTTC. The chain links TRBV10-3 to TRBJ1-2; 7 bases fit TRBD1. Trimming at V came to 0 bases and at J to 6 bases, leaving 4 bases not matched to a gene. This CDR3 comprises 14 residues. The germline CDR1 and CDR2 sequences are ENHRY and SYGVKD.

The V call is TRBV4-2, the J call TRBJ2-5, with TRBD2 matching over 9 bases. Germline V lookup: CDR1 LGHNA, CDR2 YNFKEQ. V lost 2 bases and J lost 5; bases outside the gene matches: 15. This CDR3 region has 18 residues. CDR3 protein: CASSQKLAAREGAETQYF. The CDR3 coding sequence is TGTGCCAGCAGCCAAAAACTAGCGGCGCGGGAGGGTGCGGAGACCCAGTACTTC.

The CDR3: CASSLVRVGEEKLFF. The CDR3 region has the DNA TGTGCCAGCAGTTTAGTGAGGGTCGGGGAGGAAAAACTGTTTTTT. The chain employs TRBV27 and TRBJ1-4; D is uncertain. This CDR3 has 15 amino acids. V gave up 2 bases and J gave up 8 bases, with 15 bases separating them. Per germline, CDR1 MNHEY and CDR2 SMNVEV (reference sequence).

The chain joins TRBV7-2 to TRBJ1-5; D may be TRBD1 (5 bases). This CDR3 has 13 residues. Germline V CDR1 and CDR2: SGHTA, FQGNSA. Trimming shortened V by 7 bases and J by 3 bases, and 10 bases separated the two germline ends. The CDR3 DNA follows: TGTGCCAGCACCCTCAGGGCCAATCAGCCCCAGCATTTT. It yields the protein CASTLRANQPQHF. Combining the CDR3 with reference TRBV7-2 and TRBJ1-5 gives the whole variable domain GAGVSQSPSNKVTEKGKDVELRCDPISGHTALYWYRQSLGQGLEFLIYFQGNSAPDKSGLPSDRFSAERTGGSVSTLTIQRTQQEDSAVYLCASTLRANQPQHFGDGTRLSIL.

The chain combines TRBV18 with TRBJ1-6, with TRBD1 matching 7 bases. J lost 8 bases, V lost 2 bases, and 9 bases had no gene match. Germline lookup yields CDR1 KGHSH and CDR2 LQKENI. The CDR3 contains 16 residues. CDR3 bases: TGTGCCAGCTCACCAAGGGCCTACAGGGGATATTCACCCCTCCACTTT. The encoded protein is CASSPRAYRGYSPLHF.

The genes are TRBV5-1 and TRBJ1-2, with D possibly TRBD1 on 5 matching bases. Trimming took 5 bases from V and 3 from J, leaving 14 bases between them. The CDR3 runs to 14 residues. Germline V lookup: CDR1 SGHRS, CDR2 YFSETQ. Written as DNA, the CDR3 is TGCGCCAGCAGTCCTGGACAACTATACTATGGCTACACCTTC. As protein: CASSPGQLYYGYTF.

The rearrangement links TRBV7-7 to TRBJ2-1; possibly TRBD2 for D (6 bases). Per germline, CDR1 SSHAT and CDR2 FNYEAQ (reference sequence). This CDR3 comprises 16 residues. V lost 5 bases and J lost 4, with 18 bases in between. Here the CDR3 DNA reads TGTGCCAGCAGCCGGGGGAATCCGGGGGTGTACAATGAGCAGTTCTTC. It codes for CASSRGNPGVYNEQFF.

The V gene is TRBV6-2 or TRBV6-3, the J gene TRBJ2-3; a possible D gene is TRBD2 (5 bases). The length of the CDR3 is 15 residues. CDR1 and CDR2 (germline): MNHEY, SVGEGT. V lost 6 bases and J lost 2, with 15 bases in between. The CDR3 bases are TGTGCCAGCAGGCCTGCACAGCGGTTCACAGATACGCAGTATTTT. Protein sequence: CASRPAQRFTDTQYF.

The V call is TRBV24-1, the J call TRBJ2-5, with 8 bases identical to TRBD1. Germline CDR1 KGHDR, CDR2 SFDVKD. This CDR3 spans 13 amino acids. Unmatched junction bases numbered 3, after V lost 6 bases and J lost 4 bases. CDR3 nucleotide sequence: TGTGCCACCAGTAACAGGGGGGTAGAGACCCAGTACTTC. This encodes CATSNRGVETQYF.

The chain employs TRBV6-6 and TRBJ2-7; 8 positions agree with TRBD1. V lost 0 bases and J lost 2; bases outside the gene matches: 6. This CDR3 contains 16 residues. Germline V gives CDR1 MNHNY, CDR2 SVGAGI (reference sequence). The chain's CDR3 is CASSYSDGQGPYEQYF. The CDR3, as DNA: TGTGCCAGCAGTTACTCTGACGGACAGGGACCCTACGAGCAGTACTTC.

This clone was observed a single time. The rearrangement uses TRBV28 and TRBJ1-5; D is unclear. The CDR3 length is 17 residues. Trimming took off 2 bases at V and 0 bases at J, with 14 bases between the two ends. Germline V gives CDR1 MDHEN, CDR2 SYDVKM. The CDR3 coding sequence is TGTGCCAGCAGTTTACCGGTCGGAGACCTTAGCAATCAGCCCCAGCATTTT. Its translation is CASSLPVGDLSNQPQHF.

Written as DNA, the CDR3 is TGTGCCAGCAGTTATATCCCCCCAGATACGCAGTATTTT. Translated: CASSYIPPDTQYF. This chain links TRBV27 with TRBJ2-3; D not certain. The CDR3 spans 13 residues. Germline lookup yields CDR1 MNHEY and CDR2 SMNVEV (reference sequence). V lost 4 bases, J lost 4 bases, and 9 bases lay in between.

This rearrangement joins TRBV4-1 to TRBJ1-2; 7 bases fit TRBD1. J lost 5 bases, V lost 1 base, and 7 bases had no gene match. The length of the CDR3 is 15 residues. Germline V gene lookup returns CDR1 MGHRA and CDR2 YSYEKL. Written as DNA, the CDR3 is TGCGCCAGCAGCCAAGCCGACAGGGAATTATATGGCTACACCTTC. It is translated as CASSQADRELYGYTF.

The chain combines TRBV7-2 with TRBJ2-3; 14 bases are shared with TRBD2. CDR1 SGHTA and CDR2 FQGNSA come from the germline V gene. V gave up 5 bases and J gave up 10 bases; unmatched junction bases: 5. The CDR3 spans 14 residues. The DNA of the CDR3 is TGTGCCAGCAGCACCCGACTAGCGGGGGGGTCGCAGTATTTT. Protein sequence: CASSTRLAGGSQYF.

The chain carries TRBV7-2 and TRBJ2-1, with D perhaps matching TRBD2 (5 bases). V was clipped by 5 bases and J by 1 base, with 12 bases between them. The CDR3 runs to 15 residues. Looked up from germline, CDR1 is SGHTA and CDR2 is FQGNSA. The chain's CDR3 is CASSPLVNSYNEQFF. The CDR3 DNA reads as TGTGCCAGCAGCCCACTAGTAAATTCCTACAATGAGCAGTTCTTC. The variable domain in full, completed from reference TRBV7-2 and TRBJ2-1, reads GAGVSQSPSNKVTEKGKDVELRCDPISGHTALYWYRQSLGQGLEFLIYFQGNSAPDKSGLPSDRFSAERTGGSVSTLTIQRTQQEDSAVYLCASSPLVNSYNEQFFGPGTRLTVL.

The gene calls are TRBV6-5 and TRBJ1-1; weak D call: TRBD1 (6 bases). The germline V and J ends were trimmed by 4 bases and 7 bases, with 10 bases remaining between them. The CDR3 consists of 12 residues. Germline values: CDR1 MNHEY, CDR2 SVGAGI. CDR3 sequence reads: CASSSRTDEAFF. The CDR3, as DNA: TGTGCCAGCAGTTCCAGGACAGATGAAGCTTTCTTT.

This clone was seen a few times. The rearrangement joins TRBV7-9 to TRBJ2-7, with 7 nucleotides matching TRBD2. CDR3 length: 13 amino acids. V was clipped by 0 bases and J by 9 bases; unmatched bases: 5. Germline lookup yields CDR1 SEHNR and CDR2 FQNEAQ (reference sequence). The CDR3 reads CASSLARVAGQYF. The CDR3, as DNA: TGTGCCAGCAGCTTAGCGCGTGTAGCGGGGCAGTACTTC.

This sequence joins TRBV7-2 and TRBJ2-1, with 9 bases matching TRBD2. J was trimmed by 10 bases and V by 5 bases; bases with no gene match: 3. The CDR3 is 12 amino acids. CDR1 and CDR2 (germline): SGHTA, FQGNSA. CDR3 DNA: TGTGCCAGCAGCCCTCTAGCGGGAGAGCAGTTCTTC. It translates to CASSPLAGEQFF. The full variable domain, in which reference TRBV7-2 and TRBJ2-1 provide the parts outside the CDR3, is GAGVSQSPSNKVTEKGKDVELRCDPISGHTALYWYRQSLGQGLEFLIYFQGNSAPDKSGLPSDRFSAERTGGSVSTLTIQRTQQEDSAVYLCASSPLAGEQFFGPGTRLTVL.

J is TRBJ2-3 and V is TRBV11-3; D not certain. The CDR3 length is 13 residues. Trimming removed 4 bases at V and 2 bases at J, with 7 bases between. The germline gives CDR1 SGHNT, CDR2 YENEEA. The CDR3 nucleotides read TGTGCCAGCAGCTACGGAGTCACAGATACGCAGTATTTT. It encodes CASSYGVTDTQYF. The whole variable domain, filled in from reference TRBV11-3 and TRBJ2-3, reads EAGVVQSPRYKIIEKKQPVAFWCNPISGHNTLYWYLQNLGQGPELLIRYENEEAVDDSQLPKDRFSAERLKGVDSTLKIQPAELGDSAVYLCASSYGVTDTQYFGPGTRLTVL.

V usage is TRBV4-3 and J usage is TRBJ1-2; D is unresolved. This CDR3 has 17 amino acids. CDR1 is LGHNA, CDR2 YSLEER, per germline. Deletions cut 0 bases from V and 1 base from J, with 15 bases between. CDR3 region: CASSQDWESILNYGYTF. The CDR3 nucleotides are TGCGCCAGCAGCCAAGATTGGGAGTCTATCCTTAACTATGGCTACACCTTC.

The chain has TRBV7-9 and TRBJ1-1; weak D call: TRBD1 (5 bases). From germline, CDR1 is SEHNR and CDR2 FQNEAQ (reference sequence). Trimming took 5 bases from V and 5 from J, leaving 12 bases between them. The CDR3 runs 13 residues. DNA for the CDR3: TGTGCCAGCAGCCTTCAGGGAAGGACTGAAGCTTTCTTT. Its translation: CASSLQGRTEAFF.

J is TRBJ1-1 and V is TRBV7-2; the D gene is possibly TRBD1 (5 bases). The CDR3 loop spans 15 amino acids. From germline, CDR1 is SGHTA and CDR2 FQGNSA. The V and J ends lost 4 bases and 1 base respectively, with 13 bases between them. CDR3 DNA sequence: TGTGCCAGCAGCTACCAGGGAGGGAGGAACACTGAAGCTTTCTTT. Protein sequence: CASSYQGGRNTEAFF.

CDR3 nucleotide sequence: TGTGCCAGCAGCCACGTGGGCAGAGAATATAATTCACCCCTCCACTTT. This sequence encodes CASSHVGREYNSPLHF. The rearrangement uses TRBV3-1 (or the pseudogene TRBV3-2) and TRBJ1-6; D gene uncertain. The CDR3 has 16 amino acids. V was cut by 3 bases and J by 4 bases, with 13 bases left in between. In germline, CDR1 is LGHDT, CDR2 YNNKEL (reference sequence).

The genes are TRBV9 and TRBJ1-2; TRBD1 agrees at 8 bases. Trimming removed 4 bases from V and 8 bases from J; junction bases left unmatched: 10. The CDR3 extends over 14 amino acids. From germline, CDR1 is SGDLS and CDR2 YYNGEE. This CDR3 is CASSPDRGPRGYTF. CDR3 coding DNA: TGTGCCAGCAGCCCCGACAGGGGCCCAAGGGGCTACACCTTC.

The rearrangement links TRBV6-5 to TRBJ1-5; tentative D call: TRBD1 (5 bases). V was cut by 5 bases and J by 9 bases, with 20 bases left in between. CDR1 and CDR2 from the germline V gene are MNHEY and SVGAGI. The CDR3 length is 15 residues. The CDR3 sequence: CASSPLGPTVGPQHF. CDR3 coding DNA: TGTGCCAGCAGTCCCTTGGGGCCTACCGTTGGGCCCCAGCATTTT.

V and J are TRBV11-1 and TRBJ2-5; 7 nucleotides line up with TRBD2. Germline V gives CDR1 SGHAT, CDR2 FQDESV (reference sequence). V was clipped by 5 bases and J by 5 bases; unmatched bases: 5. There are 13 residues in the CDR3. The CDR3 DNA is TGTGCCAGCAGCCTTAGGGAGGGGGAGACCCAGTACTTC. This translates into CASSLREGETQYF.